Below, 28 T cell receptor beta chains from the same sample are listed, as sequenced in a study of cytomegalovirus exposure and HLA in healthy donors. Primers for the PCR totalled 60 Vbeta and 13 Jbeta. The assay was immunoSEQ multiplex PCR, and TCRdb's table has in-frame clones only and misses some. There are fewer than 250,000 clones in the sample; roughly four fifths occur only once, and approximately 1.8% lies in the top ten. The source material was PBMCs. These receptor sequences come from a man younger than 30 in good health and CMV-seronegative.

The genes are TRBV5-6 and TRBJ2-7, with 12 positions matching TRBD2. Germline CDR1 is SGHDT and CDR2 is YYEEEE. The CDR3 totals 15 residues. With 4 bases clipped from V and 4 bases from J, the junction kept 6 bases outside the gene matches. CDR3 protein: CASSPTSGRTYEQYF. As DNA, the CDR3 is TGTGCCAGCAGCCCTACTAGCGGGAGGACTTACGAGCAGTACTTC.

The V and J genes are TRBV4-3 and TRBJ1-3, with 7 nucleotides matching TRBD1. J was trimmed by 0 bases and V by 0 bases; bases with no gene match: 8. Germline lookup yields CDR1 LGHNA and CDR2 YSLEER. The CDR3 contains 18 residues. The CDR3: CASSQDFPRGLSGNTIYF. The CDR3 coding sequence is TGCGCCAGCAGCCAAGATTTTCCAAGGGGGCTCTCTGGAAACACCATATATTTT.

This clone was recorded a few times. As DNA, the CDR3 is TGTGCCAGCAGTGACACTGACAGGGCCGGGGAGCTGTTTTTT. Protein product: CASSDTDRAGELFF. J is TRBJ2-2 and V is TRBV6-4, with 7 bases fitting TRBD1. CDR3 length: 14 amino acids. Germline CDR1 and CDR2: MRHNA and SNTAGT. Losses at the gene ends were 2 bases for V and 6 bases for J; bases not matched to a gene: 3.

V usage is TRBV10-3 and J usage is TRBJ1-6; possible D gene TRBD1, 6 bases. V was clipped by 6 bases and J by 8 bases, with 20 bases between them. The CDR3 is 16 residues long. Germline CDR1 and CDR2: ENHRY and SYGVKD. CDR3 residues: CAIRGDTDDAHSPLHF. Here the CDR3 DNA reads TGTGCCATCAGAGGGGACACCGACGACGCTCATTCACCCCTCCACTTT.

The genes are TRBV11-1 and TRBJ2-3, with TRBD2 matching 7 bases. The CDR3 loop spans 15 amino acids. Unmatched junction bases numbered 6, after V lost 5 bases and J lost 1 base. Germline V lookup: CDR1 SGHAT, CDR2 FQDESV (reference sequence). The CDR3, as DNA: TGTGCCAGCAGCCCGAGCGGGAAGGGCACAGATACGCAGTATTTT. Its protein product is CASSPSGKGTDTQYF.

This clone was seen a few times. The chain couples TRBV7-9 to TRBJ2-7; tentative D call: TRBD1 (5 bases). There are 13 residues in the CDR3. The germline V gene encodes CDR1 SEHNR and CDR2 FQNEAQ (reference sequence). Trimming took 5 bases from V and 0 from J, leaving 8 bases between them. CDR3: CASSPTGSYEQYF. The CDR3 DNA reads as TGTGCCAGCAGCCCAACAGGCTCCTACGAGCAGTACTTC.

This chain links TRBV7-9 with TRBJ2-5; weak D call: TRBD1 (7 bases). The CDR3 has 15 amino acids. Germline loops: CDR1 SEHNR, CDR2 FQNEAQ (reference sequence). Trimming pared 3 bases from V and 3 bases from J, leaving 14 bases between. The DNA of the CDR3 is TGTGCCAGCAGCTTGAGGAGGGGGCTTGAAGAGACCCAGTACTTC. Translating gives CASSLRRGLEETQYF.

CDR3 region: CATSRSLPAGSYEQYF. CDR3 nucleotides: TGTGCCACCAGCAGAAGCCTCCCGGCAGGCTCCTACGAGCAGTACTTC. The chain has TRBV15 and TRBJ2-5; D is unresolved. The end of the DNA is better explained by TRBJ2-7, so the J call may be wrong. The germline gives CDR1 LNHNV, CDR2 YYDKDF (reference sequence). The CDR3 extends over 16 amino acids.

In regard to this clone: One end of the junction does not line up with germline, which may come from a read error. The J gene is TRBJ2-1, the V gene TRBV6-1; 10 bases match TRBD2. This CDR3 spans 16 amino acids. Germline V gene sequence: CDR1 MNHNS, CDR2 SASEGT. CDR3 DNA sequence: TGTGCCAGCAGTGAATTATTACTAGCGGGGATTGGGGAGCAGCTCTTC. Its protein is CASSELLLAGIGEQLF.

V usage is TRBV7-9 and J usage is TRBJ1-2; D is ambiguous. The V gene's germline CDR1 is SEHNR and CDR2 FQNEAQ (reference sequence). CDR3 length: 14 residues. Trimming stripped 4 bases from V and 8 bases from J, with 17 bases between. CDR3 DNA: TGTGCCAGCAGCTCAACAATTACCCTGGGCGGCTACACCTTC. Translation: CASSSTITLGGYTF.

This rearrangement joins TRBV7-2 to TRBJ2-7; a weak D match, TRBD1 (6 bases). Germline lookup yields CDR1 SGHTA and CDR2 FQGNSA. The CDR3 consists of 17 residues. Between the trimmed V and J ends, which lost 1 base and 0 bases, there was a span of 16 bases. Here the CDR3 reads CASSLGGPQGSSYEQYF. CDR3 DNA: TGTGCCAGCAGCTTAGGGGGGCCTCAAGGTAGCTCCTACGAGCAGTACTTC.

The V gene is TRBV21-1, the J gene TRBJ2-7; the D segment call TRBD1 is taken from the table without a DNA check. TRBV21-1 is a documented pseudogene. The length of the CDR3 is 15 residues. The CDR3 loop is CASSTRDRGHHEQYF. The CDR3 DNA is TGTGCCAGCAGCACCCGGGACAGGGGGCATCACGAGCAGTACTTC.

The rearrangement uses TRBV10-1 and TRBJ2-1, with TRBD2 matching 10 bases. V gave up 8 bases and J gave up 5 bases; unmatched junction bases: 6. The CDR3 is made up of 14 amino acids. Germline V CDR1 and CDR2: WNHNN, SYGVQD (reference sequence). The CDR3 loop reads CASLTSGANNEQFF. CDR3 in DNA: TGCGCCAGCCTTACTAGCGGGGCTAACAATGAGCAGTTCTTC.

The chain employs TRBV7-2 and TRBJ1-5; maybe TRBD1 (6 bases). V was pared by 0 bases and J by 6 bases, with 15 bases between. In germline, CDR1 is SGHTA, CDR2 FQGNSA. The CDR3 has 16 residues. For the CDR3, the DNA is TGTGCCAGCAGCTTAGCCCAAGGGGGGGGCGGTCAGCCCCAGCATTTT. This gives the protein CASSLAQGGGGQPQHF.

CDR3 coding DNA: TGTGCCAGCAGCACATACAGGGAAACGCAGTATTTT. This gives the protein CASSTYRETQYF. The rearrangement uses TRBV7-2 and TRBJ2-3, with D perhaps TRBD1 (6 bases). CDR1 SGHTA and CDR2 FQGNSA come from the germline V gene. This CDR3 has 12 residues. V was shortened by 5 bases and J by 9 bases, with 12 bases between the two germline ends.

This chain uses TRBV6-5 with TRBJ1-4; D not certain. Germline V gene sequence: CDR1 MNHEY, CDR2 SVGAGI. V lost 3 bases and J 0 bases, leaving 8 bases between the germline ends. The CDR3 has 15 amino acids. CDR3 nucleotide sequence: TGTGCCAGCAGTTATCGGCAGGCAACTAATGAAAAACTGTTTTTT. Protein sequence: CASSYRQATNEKLFF.

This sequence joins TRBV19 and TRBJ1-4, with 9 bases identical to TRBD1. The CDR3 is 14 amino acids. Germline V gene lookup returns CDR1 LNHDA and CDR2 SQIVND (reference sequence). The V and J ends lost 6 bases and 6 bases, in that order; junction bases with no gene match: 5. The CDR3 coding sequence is TGTGCCAGTAGGGGACAGGGCCGTTATGAAAAACTGTTTTTT. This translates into CASRGQGRYEKLFF.

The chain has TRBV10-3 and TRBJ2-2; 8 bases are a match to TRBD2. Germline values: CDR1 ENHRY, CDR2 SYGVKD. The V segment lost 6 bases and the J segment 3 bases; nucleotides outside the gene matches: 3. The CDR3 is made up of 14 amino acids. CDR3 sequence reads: CAIRAGGDTGELFF. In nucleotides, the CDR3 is TGTGCCATCAGGGCGGGGGGCGACACCGGGGAGCTGTTTTTT.

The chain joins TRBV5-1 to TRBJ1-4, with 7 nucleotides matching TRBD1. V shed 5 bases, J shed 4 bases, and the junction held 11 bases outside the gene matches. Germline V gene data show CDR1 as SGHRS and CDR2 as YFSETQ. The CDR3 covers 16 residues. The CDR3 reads CASSWDRDSNNEKLFF. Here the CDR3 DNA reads TGCGCCAGCAGTTGGGACCGGGACAGCAATAATGAAAAACTGTTTTTT.

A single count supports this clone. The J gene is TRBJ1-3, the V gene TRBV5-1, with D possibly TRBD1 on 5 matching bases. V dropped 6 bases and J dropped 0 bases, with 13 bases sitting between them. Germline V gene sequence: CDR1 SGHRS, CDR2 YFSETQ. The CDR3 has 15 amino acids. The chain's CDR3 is CASTTSGLSGNTIYF. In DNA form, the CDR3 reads TGCGCCAGCACCACCTCGGGACTCTCTGGAAACACCATATATTTT.

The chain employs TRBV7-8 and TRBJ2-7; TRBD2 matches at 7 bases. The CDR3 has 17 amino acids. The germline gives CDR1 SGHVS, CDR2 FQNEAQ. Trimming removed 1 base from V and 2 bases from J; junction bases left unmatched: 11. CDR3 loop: CASSLDLGPGRAYEQYF. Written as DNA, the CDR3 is TGTGCCAGCAGCTTAGATCTGGGGCCAGGGAGGGCCTACGAGCAGTACTTC.

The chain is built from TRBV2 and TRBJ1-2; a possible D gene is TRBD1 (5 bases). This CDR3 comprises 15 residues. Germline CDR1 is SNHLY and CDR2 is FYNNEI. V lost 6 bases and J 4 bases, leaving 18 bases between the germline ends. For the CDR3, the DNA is TGTGCCAGCAGAATTGGTCTTGACAGAAGCTATGGCTACACCTTC. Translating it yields CASRIGLDRSYGYTF.

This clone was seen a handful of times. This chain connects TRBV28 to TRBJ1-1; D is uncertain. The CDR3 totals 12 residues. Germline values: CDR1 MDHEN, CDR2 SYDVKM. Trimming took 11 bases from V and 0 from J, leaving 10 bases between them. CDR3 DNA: TGTGCCTTCTTTCTTATGAACACTGAAGCTTTCTTT. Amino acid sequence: CAFFLMNTEAFF.

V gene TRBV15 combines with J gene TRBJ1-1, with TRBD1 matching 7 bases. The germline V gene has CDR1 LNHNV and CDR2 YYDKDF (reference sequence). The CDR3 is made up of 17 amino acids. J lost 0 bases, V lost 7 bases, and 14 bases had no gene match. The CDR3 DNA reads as TGTGCCACCAAAGGGGGCTACGGAATTGGGATGAACACTGAAGCTTTCTTT. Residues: CATKGGYGIGMNTEAFF.

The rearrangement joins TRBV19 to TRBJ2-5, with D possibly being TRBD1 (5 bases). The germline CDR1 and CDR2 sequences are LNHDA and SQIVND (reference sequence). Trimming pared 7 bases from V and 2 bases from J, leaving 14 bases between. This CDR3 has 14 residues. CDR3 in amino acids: CASTQDISQETQYF. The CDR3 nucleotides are TGTGCCAGTACCCAGGACATAAGTCAAGAGACCCAGTACTTC.

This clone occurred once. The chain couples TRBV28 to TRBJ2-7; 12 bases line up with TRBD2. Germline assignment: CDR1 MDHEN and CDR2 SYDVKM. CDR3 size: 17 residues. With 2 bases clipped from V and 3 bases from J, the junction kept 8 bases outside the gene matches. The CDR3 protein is CASSLGSGLAGSYEQYF. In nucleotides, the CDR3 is TGTGCCAGCAGTTTAGGGAGTGGACTAGCGGGAAGCTACGAGCAGTACTTC.

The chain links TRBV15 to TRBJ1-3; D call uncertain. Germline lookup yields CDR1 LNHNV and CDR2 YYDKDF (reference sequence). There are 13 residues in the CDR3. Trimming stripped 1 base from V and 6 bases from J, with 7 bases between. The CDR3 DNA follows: TGTGCCACCAGCAGAGTTCCAGAAAACACCATATATTTT. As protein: CATSRVPENTIYF.

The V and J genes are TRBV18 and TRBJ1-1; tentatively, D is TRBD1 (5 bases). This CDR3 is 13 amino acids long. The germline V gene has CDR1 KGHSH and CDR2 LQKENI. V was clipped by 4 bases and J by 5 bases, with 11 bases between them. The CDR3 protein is CASSLGGETEAFF. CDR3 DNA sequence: TGTGCCAGCTCACTGGGAGGGGAAACTGAAGCTTTCTTT.